Shown below are 2 T cell receptor beta chains from a single sample sequenced in a study of cytomegalovirus exposure and HLA in healthy donors. A multiplex PCR was run with 60 Vbeta primers and 13 Jbeta primers. The method was immunoSEQ multiplex PCR; TCRdb's version includes in-frame clones alone and lacks a portion of them. This sample carries 130,000 to 150,000 clones, 75% to 90% of them seen once, and the ten largest clones take 4.5%. Sequences were obtained from PBMCs. These receptors all stem from a man in his forties or fifties in good health and CMV-seronegative.

The gene calls are TRBV7-2 and TRBJ2-5; the D gene is possibly TRBD2 (5 bases). Germline CDR1 SGHTA, CDR2 FQGNSA. The CDR3 covers 14 residues. Trimming removed 0 bases from V and 2 bases from J, with 7 bases in between. Here the CDR3 DNA reads TGTGCCAGCAGCTTAGCGCCGGGGCAAGAGACCCAGTACTTC. This translates into CASSLAPGQETQYF.

The chain carries TRBV5-6 and TRBJ1-1; TRBD1 agrees at 7 bases. This CDR3 region has 14 residues. Trimming removed 0 bases from V and 4 bases from J; junction bases left unmatched: 3. Germline-derived CDR1 and CDR2 are SGHDT and YYEEEE. CDR3 nucleotides: TGTGCCAGCAGCTTGGTCTACAGGGGCACTGAAGCTTTCTTT. Amino acid sequence: CASSLVYRGTEAFF. The entire variable domain, with the rest obtained from reference TRBV5-6 and TRBJ1-1, is as follows: DAGVTQSPTHLIKTRGQQVTLRCSPKSGHDTVSWYQQALGQGPQFIFQYYEEEERQRGNFPDRFSGHQFPNYSSELNVNALLLGDSALYLCASSLVYRGTEAFFGQGTRLTVV.